This T cell receptor (beta chain) was recorded in a study of vaccination and CD4 T cells after COVID-19. For the study at large: Between diagnosis and the drawing of post-COVID samples lay a median roughly 91 days (range 35 to 161). Treatment of control cultures consisted of a CEFX pool, an HIV-1 Nef pool, or no peptide.

Researchers used the Oncomine TCR Beta short-read assay to sequence DNA from cultured CD4+ T cells. TCRdb passed the PCR reads through MiXCR, listing each CDR3 protein once. The sample contains about 17,000 distinct CDR3 sequences, approximately 50% of which appear only once. Concerning this clonotype itself: Its matching antigen is unknown.

This CDR3 region has 14 residues. CDR1 and CDR2 (germline): MNHNS, SASEGT. The trim removed 6 bases at V and 6 bases at J, leaving 5 bases unmatched. The sample's time point: late sampling 161 to 241 days after vaccination in three convalescent patients. Treatment noted: roughly nine-day PBMC culture with coronavirus spike peptide pools or control peptides (ViraFEST assay). PCR tests turned positive between March and December 2020, before US Alpha, Beta and Delta variants. The sequencing used CD4+ T cells from blood, cultured in vitro, collected about 7 months after SARS-CoV-2 vaccination. The TCR originated in a human donor who had recovered from COVID-19. This rearrangement joins TRBV6-1 to TRBJ1-6, with 7 bases lining up with TRBD1. The CDR3 loop reads CASSRDSPNSPLHF. The CDR3 DNA reads as TGTGCCAGCAGCCGGGACAGCCCTAATTCACCCCTCCACTTT.